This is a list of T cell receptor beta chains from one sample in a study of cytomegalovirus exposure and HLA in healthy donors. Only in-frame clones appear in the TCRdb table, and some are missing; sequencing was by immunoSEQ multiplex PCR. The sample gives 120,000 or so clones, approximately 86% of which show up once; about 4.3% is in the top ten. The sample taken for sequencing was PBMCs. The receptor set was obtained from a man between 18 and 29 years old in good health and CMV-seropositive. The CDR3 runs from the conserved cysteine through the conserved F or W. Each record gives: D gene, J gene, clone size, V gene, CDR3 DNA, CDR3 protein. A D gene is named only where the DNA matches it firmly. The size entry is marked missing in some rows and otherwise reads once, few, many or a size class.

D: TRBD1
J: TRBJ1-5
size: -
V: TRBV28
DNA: TGTGCCAGCAGCCGGGACAGGGGAGCCGGAGCCCAGCATTTT
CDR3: CASSRDRGAGAQHF

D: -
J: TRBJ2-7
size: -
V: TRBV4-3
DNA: TGCGCCAGCAGCGCTGGCCTTTCCTACGAGCAGTACTTC
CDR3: CASSAGLSYEQYF

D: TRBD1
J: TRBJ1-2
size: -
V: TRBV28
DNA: TGTGCCGGGCGAGGATCAGGGGGCGCGTATGGCTACACCTTC
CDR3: CAGRGSGGAYGYTF

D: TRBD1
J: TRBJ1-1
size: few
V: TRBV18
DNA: TGTGCCAGCTCACCGCGGACAGGTGGGAACACTGAAGCTTTCTTT
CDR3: CASSPRTGGNTEAFF

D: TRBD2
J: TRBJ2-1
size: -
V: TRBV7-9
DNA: TGTGCCAGCAGCCCGGATCAAGTAGCGGGGGCCGGGGATGAGCAGTTCTTC
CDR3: CASSPDQVAGAGDEQFF

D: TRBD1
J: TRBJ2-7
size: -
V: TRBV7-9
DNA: TGTGCCAGCAGCTCCCACCAGGGGGCGATTTCCTACGAGCAGTACTTC
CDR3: CASSSHQGAISYEQYF

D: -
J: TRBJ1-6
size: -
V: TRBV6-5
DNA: TGTGCCAGCAGTTACCTTAATTCACCCCTCCACTTT
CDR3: CASSYLNSPLHF

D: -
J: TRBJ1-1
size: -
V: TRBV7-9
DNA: TGTGCCAGCATTGGGCCAATTGAAGCTTTCTTT
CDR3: CASIGPIEAFF

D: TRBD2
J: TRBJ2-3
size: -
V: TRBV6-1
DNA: TGTGCCAGCAGTGGGACTAGCGGGTCCCGTGATTACCTCATCGATACGCAGTATTTT
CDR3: CASSGTSGSRDYLIDTQYF

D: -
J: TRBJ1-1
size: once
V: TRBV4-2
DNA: TGTGCCAGCAGCCAAGATGTTGGAGCCTCTAGAGTTGAAGCTTTCTTT
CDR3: CASSQDVGASRVEAFF

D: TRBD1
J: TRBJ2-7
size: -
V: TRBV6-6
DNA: TGTGCCAGCAGTTACGATATATACAGGGGATCCTACGAGCAGTACTTC
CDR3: CASSYDIYRGSYEQYF

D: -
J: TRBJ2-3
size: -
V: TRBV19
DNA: TGTGCCAGTAGTTCCCATTGGGGGGAAGGCACAGATACGCAGTATTTT
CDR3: CASSSHWGEGTDTQYF

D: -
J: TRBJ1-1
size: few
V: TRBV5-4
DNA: TGTGCCAGCAAGTGGAAAGGGGTCGCCACTGAAGCTTTCTTT
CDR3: CASKWKGVATEAFF

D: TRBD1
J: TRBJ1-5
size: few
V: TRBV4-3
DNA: TGCGCCAGCAGCAAGGGACAGAATCAGCCCCAGCATTTT
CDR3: CASSKGQNQPQHF

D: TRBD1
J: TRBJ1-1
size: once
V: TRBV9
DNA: TGTGCCAGCAGCACTAACCACAGGGGCGCTGAAGCTTTCTTT
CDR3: CASSTNHRGAEAFF

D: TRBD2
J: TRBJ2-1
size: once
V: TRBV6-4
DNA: TGTGCCAGCAGTGACTTTGCGGGGGAAGGTGAGCAGTTCTTC
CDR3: CASSDFAGEGEQFF

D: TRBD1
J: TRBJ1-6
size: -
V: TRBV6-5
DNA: TGTGCCAGCAGTTACGGACAGGGGAATAATTCACCCCTCCACTTT
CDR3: CASSYGQGNNSPLHF

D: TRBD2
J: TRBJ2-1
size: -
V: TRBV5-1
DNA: TGCGCCAGCAGCTTGGTGGCTAGCGGGTACAATGAGCAGTTCTTC
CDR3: CASSLVASGYNEQFF

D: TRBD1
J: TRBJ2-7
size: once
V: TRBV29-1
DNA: TGCAGCGCCCAAGACAGGGGAATGGACGAGCAGTACTTC
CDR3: CSAQDRGMDEQYF

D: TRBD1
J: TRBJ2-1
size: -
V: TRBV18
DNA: TGTGCCAGCTCACTCCAAACAGGGGGTTCCTACAATGAGCAGTTCTTC
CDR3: CASSLQTGGSYNEQFF